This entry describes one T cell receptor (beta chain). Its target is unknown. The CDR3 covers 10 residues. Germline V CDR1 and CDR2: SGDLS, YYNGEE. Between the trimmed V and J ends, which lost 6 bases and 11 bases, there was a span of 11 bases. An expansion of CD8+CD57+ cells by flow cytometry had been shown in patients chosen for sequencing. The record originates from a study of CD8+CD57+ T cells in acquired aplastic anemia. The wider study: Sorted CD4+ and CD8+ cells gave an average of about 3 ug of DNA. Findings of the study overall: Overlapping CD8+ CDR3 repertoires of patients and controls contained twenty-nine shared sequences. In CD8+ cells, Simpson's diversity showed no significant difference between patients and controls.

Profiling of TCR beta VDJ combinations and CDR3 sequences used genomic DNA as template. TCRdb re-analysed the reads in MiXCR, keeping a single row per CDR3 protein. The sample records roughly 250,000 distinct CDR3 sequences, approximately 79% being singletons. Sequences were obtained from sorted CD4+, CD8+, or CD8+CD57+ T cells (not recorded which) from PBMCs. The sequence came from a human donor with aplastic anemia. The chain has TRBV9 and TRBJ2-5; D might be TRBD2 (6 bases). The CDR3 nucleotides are TGTGCCAGCAACCGAGGGACTCAGTACTTC. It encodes CASNRGTQYF. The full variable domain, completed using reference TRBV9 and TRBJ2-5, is DSGVTQTPKHLITATGQRVTLRCSPRSGDLSVYWYQQSLDQGLQFLIQYYNGEERAKGNILERFSAQQFPDLHSELNLSSLELGDSALYFCASNRGTQYFGPGTRLLVL.